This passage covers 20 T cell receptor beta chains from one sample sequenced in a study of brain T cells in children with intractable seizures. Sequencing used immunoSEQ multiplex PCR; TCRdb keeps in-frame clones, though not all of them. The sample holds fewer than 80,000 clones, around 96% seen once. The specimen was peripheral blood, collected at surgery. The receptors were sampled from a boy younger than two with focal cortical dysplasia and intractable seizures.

The CDR3: CASSSPGTASYEQYF. The CDR3 nucleotides read TGTGCCAGCAGTTCCCCCGGGACAGCCTCCTACGAGCAGTACTTC. V and J are TRBV27 and TRBJ2-7; 7 bases are shared with TRBD1. V dropped 4 bases and J dropped 0; count of bases not matched to a gene: 6. This CDR3 region has 15 residues. Looked up from germline, CDR1 is MNHEY and CDR2 is SMNVEV (reference sequence).

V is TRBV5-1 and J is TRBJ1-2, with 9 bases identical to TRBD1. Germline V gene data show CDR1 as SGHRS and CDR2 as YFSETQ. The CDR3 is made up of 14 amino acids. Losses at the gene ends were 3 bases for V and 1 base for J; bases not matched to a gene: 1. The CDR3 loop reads CASSWTGVNYGYTF. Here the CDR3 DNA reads TGCGCCAGCAGCTGGACAGGGGTTAACTATGGCTACACCTTC.

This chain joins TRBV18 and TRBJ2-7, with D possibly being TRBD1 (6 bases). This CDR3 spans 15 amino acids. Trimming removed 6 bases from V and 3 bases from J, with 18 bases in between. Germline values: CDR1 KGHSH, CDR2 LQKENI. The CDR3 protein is CASSTEQGRRYEQYF. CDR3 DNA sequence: TGTGCCAGCTCCACGGAACAGGGCAGGCGCTACGAGCAGTACTTC.

Here the CDR3 reads CASSGWDGTDTQYF. DNA for the CDR3: TGCGCCAGCAGCGGCTGGGATGGCACAGATACGCAGTATTTT. This rearrangement joins TRBV5-1 to TRBJ2-3; D is uncertain. The V gene lost 4 bases and the J gene lost 1 base, with 10 bases spanning the gap. CDR3 length: 14 residues. Germline values: CDR1 SGHRS, CDR2 YFSETQ.

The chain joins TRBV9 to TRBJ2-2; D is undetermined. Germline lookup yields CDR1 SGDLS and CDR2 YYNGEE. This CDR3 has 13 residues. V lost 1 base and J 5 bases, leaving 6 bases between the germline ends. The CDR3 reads CASSVRSTGELFF. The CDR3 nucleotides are TGTGCCAGCAGCGTAAGGTCGACCGGGGAGCTGTTTTTT.

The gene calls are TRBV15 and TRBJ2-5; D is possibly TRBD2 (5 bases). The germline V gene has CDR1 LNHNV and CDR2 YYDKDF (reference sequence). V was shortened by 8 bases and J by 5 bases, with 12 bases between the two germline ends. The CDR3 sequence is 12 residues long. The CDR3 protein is CATPGVQETQYF. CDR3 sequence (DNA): TGTGCCACCCCCGGGGTTCAGGAGACCCAGTACTTC.

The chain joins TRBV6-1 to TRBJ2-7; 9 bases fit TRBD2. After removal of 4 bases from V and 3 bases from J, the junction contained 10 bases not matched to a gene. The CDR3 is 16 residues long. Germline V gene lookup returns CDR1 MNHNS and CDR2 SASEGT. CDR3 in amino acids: CASSGPLAGVVYEQYF. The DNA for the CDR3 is TGTGCCAGCAGTGGTCCTTTAGCGGGGGTAGTCTACGAGCAGTACTTC.

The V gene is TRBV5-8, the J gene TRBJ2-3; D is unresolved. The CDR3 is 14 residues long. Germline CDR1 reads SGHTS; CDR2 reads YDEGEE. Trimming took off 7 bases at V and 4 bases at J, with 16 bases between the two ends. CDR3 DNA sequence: TGTGCCAGCCGCTCCCCCGATGGAGCAGATACGCAGTATTTT. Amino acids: CASRSPDGADTQYF.

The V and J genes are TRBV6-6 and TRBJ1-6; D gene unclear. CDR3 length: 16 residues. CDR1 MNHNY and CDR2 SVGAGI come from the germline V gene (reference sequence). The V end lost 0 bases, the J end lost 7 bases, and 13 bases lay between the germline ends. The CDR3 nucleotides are TGTGCCAGCAGTTACTCGACTACTAATGAGAATTCACCCCTCCACTTT. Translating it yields CASSYSTTNENSPLHF.

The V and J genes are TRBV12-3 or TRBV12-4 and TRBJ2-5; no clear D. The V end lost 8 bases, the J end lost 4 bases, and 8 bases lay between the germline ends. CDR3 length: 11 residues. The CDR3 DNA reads TGTGCCAGCCGGGCTGGAGAGACCCAGTACTTC. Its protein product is CASRAGETQYF.

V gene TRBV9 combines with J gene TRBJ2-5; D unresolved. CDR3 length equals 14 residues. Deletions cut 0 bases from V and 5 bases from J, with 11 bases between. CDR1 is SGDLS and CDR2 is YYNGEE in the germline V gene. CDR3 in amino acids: CASSVGRTRETQYF. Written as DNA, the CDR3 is TGTGCCAGCAGCGTAGGCAGGACGAGGGAGACCCAGTACTTC. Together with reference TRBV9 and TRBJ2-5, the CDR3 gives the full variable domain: DSGVTQTPKHLITATGQRVTLRCSPRSGDLSVYWYQQSLDQGLQFLIQYYNGEERAKGNILERFSAQQFPDLHSELNLSSLELGDSALYFCASSVGRTRETQYFGPGTRLLVL.

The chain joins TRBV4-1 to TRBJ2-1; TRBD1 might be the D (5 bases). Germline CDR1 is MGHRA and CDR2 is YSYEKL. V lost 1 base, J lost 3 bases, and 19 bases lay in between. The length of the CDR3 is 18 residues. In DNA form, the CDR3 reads TGCGCCAGCAGCCAAGCCCGAAAGGACACGCCGCTCTACAATGAGCAGTTCTTC. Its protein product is CASSQARKDTPLYNEQFF.

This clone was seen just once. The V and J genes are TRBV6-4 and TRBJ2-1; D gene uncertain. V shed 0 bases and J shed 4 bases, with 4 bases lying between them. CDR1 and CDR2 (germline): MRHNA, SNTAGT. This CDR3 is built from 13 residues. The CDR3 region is CASSDSRYNEQFF. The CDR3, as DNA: TGTGCCAGCAGTGACTCGAGATACAATGAGCAGTTCTTC.

The chain's CDR3 is CASSGRTEQGSGANVLTF. The CDR3 DNA follows: TGTGCCAGCAGCGGACGGACCGAACAGGGCTCTGGGGCCAACGTCCTGACTTTC. V gene TRBV9 combines with J gene TRBJ2-6, with TRBD1 as a possible D gene (6 bases). The CDR3 extends over 18 amino acids. Trimming pared 3 bases from V and 0 bases from J, leaving 16 bases between. CDR1 is SGDLS and CDR2 is YYNGEE in the germline V gene.

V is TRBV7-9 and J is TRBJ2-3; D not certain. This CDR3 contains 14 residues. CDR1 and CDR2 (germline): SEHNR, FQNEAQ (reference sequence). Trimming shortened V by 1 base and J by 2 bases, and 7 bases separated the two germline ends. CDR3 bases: TGTGCCAGCAGCTTAGGGCTACTCACAGATACGCAGTATTTT. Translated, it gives CASSLGLLTDTQYF.

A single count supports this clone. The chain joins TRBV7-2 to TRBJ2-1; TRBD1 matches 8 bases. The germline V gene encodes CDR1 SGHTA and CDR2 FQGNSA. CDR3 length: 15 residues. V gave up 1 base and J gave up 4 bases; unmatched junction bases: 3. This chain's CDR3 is CASSLGTGRYNEQFF. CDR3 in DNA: TGTGCCAGCAGCTTAGGGACAGGGCGTTACAATGAGCAGTTCTTC. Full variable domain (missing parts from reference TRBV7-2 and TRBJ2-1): GAGVSQSPSNKVTEKGKDVELRCDPISGHTALYWYRQSLGQGLEFLIYFQGNSAPDKSGLPSDRFSAERTGGSVSTLTIQRTQQEDSAVYLCASSLGTGRYNEQFFGPGTRLTVL.

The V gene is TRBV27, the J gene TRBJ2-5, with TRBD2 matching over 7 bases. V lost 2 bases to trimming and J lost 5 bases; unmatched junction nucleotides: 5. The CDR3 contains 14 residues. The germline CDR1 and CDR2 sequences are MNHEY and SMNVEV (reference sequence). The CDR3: CASSLIGLEETQYF. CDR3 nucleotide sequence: TGTGCCAGCAGTTTAATTGGACTAGAGGAGACCCAGTACTTC.

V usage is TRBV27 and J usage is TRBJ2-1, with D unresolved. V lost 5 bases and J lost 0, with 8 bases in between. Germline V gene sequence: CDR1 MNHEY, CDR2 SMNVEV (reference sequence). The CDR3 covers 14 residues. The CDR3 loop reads CASSREISYNEQFF. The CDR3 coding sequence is TGTGCCAGCAGTCGCGAAATCTCCTACAATGAGCAGTTCTTC.

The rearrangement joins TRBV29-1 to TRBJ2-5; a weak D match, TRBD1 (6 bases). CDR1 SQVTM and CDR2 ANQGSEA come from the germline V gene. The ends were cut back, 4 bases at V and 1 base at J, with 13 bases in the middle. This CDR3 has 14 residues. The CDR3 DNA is TGCAGCGTTGTGGGGGCAGCCTCCCAAGAGACCCAGTACTTC. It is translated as CSVVGAASQETQYF.

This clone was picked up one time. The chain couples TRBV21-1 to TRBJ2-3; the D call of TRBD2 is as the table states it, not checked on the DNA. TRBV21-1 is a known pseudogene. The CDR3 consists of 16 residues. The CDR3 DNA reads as TGTGCCAGCAGCAAAACAGCGGGGGGGAACACAGATACGCAGTATTTT. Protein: CASSKTAGGNTDTQYF.